These 8 T cell receptor beta chains originate from one sample sequenced in a study of cytomegalovirus exposure and HLA in healthy donors listed by TCRdb under 2017. The library was made by the immunoSEQ multiplex PCR assay. A mixture of 60 forward primers for TCR Vbeta segments and 13 reverse primers for TCR Jbeta segments was used in the multiplex PCR. As stored in TCRdb, this immuneACCESS dataset retains in-frame rearrangements with V and J assigned. A fraction of the clones does not appear; measured against another copy, unresolved V genes explain less than half of the discrepancy, and the remainder lacks a known reason. This sample holds around 120,000 clones; about 75% were observed only once. 30% of the sample rests with the top ten. Sequenced: PBMCs. These receptor sequences come from a man aged 55 to 69 in good health and CMV-seropositive.

The chain is built from TRBV11-2 and TRBJ2-5; tentative D call: TRBD2 (5 bases). The CDR3 runs 13 residues. The germline V gene has CDR1 SGHAT and CDR2 FQNNGV. The V end was cut by 4 bases, the J end by 3 bases, with 9 bases between. CDR3 amino acids: CASSSRGKETQYF. The CDR3 nucleotides are TGTGCCAGCAGCTCCCGGGGAAAAGAGACCCAGTACTTC.

The chain uses TRBV5-6 and TRBJ2-3; 12 nucleotides agree with TRBD2. Looked up from germline, CDR1 is SGHDT and CDR2 is YYEEEE. This CDR3 contains 17 residues. V lost 4 bases and J lost 6; bases outside the gene matches: 12. CDR3 loop: CASSAPGTSGWGDTQYF. As DNA, the CDR3 is TGTGCCAGCAGCGCCCCCGGGACTAGCGGGTGGGGTGATACGCAGTATTTT.

The chain combines TRBV7-8 with TRBJ1-3; 7 bases agree with TRBD1. The CDR3 runs to 15 residues. Germline V gene lookup returns CDR1 SGHVS and CDR2 FQNEAQ. Losses at the gene ends were 4 bases for V and 2 bases for J; bases not matched to a gene: 5. CDR3 nucleotides: TGTGCCAGCAGCTCCGAGGGGGCGCCTGGAAACACCATATATTTT. Its protein product is CASSSEGAPGNTIYF.

This clone showed up many times. This chain uses TRBV6-4 with TRBJ1-2; the match to TRBD1 covers 7 bases. The CDR3 has 15 residues. J gave up 2 bases and V 8 bases, and 11 bases lay outside the gene matches. CDR1 is MRHNA, CDR2 SNTAGT, per germline. CDR3: CASAIGPGGNYGYTF. The CDR3 region has the DNA TGTGCCAGCGCGATTGGCCCAGGGGGGAACTATGGCTACACCTTC.

The gene calls are TRBV9 and TRBJ1-2, with D maybe TRBD1 (6 bases). This CDR3 has 11 residues. The V gene's germline CDR1 is SGDLS and CDR2 YYNGEE. With 3 bases removed from V and 8 bases from J, the gap between germline ends came to 8 bases. The CDR3 coding sequence is TGTGCCAGCAGCGATGGGGGCGGCTACACCTTC. Protein sequence: CASSDGGGYTF.

The V and J genes are TRBV7-2 and TRBJ1-2; 8 nucleotides agree with TRBD1. The V gene's germline CDR1 is SGHTA and CDR2 FQGNSA. The CDR3 spans 14 residues. V lost 2 bases and J lost 5; bases outside the gene matches: 4. The CDR3 sequence is CASSLTQGAYGYTF. In nucleotides, the CDR3 is TGTGCCAGCAGCTTAACTCAGGGGGCATATGGCTACACCTTC.

This clone came up a few times. V and J are TRBV4-1 and TRBJ2-3, with a possible D match to TRBD1 (5 bases). V was shortened by 1 base and J by 6 bases, with 14 bases between the two germline ends. The germline gives CDR1 MGHRA, CDR2 YSYEKL. This CDR3 comprises 15 residues. This chain's CDR3 is CASSQGTGPGDTQYF. The CDR3 DNA sequence: TGCGCCAGCAGCCAAGGCACAGGCCCTGGGGATACGCAGTATTTT.

V and J are TRBV5-1 and TRBJ2-7; TRBD1 is a possible D gene (6 bases). Germline V gene data show CDR1 as SGHRS and CDR2 as YFSETQ. The CDR3 consists of 12 residues. V shed 2 bases and J shed 7 bases, with 10 bases lying between them. The DNA of the CDR3 is TGCGCCAGCAGCTTTACAGGGTCTGAGCAGTACTTC. Amino acids: CASSFTGSEQYF.